This entry lists 8 T cell receptor beta chains sequenced from one sample in a study of tumor-infiltrating lymphocytes in primary liver carcinoma. Starting material of around 490 ng total RNA yielded TCR beta cDNA via a constant-region primer. ARM-PCR, slightly modified, supplied the TCR beta libraries through three nested multiplex PCR rounds. Use of TRBV1-TRBV30 forward primers with a C-beta reverse primer characterized the first two PCR rounds, which lasted about 9 cycles each. A single record per CDR3 protein comes from TCRdb applying MiXCR to the multiplex PCR reads. The sample consists of about 310,000 distinct CDR3 sequences, around three fifths of them appearing once. Both blood RNA, taken from unsorted whole blood, and germline DNA were extracted. Material: peripheral blood. These receptors all stem from a woman younger than 45 with primary liver carcinoma and hepatitis B virus infection.

Comment on this clonotype: Just one base apart from a much larger clone, this may be a read error. This chain connects TRBV6-2 or TRBV6-3 to TRBJ1-6; weak D call: TRBD1 (6 bases). From germline, CDR1 is MNHEY and CDR2 SVGEGT. CDR3 length equals 17 residues. The chain's CDR3 is CANSYATGSGGGSPLHF. The CDR3 bases are TGTGCCAACAGTTACGCGACAGGCTCAGGCGGTGGTTCACCCCTCCACTTT.

As for this clonotype: One end of the junction varies from germline; a read error may be responsible. The gene calls are TRBV11-2 and TRBJ2-3; D not certain. Germline CDR1 reads SGHAT; CDR2 reads FQNNGV. This CDR3 spans 13 amino acids. The CDR3 loop reads CANSMSSTDTQYF. In DNA, the CDR3 is TGTGCCAACAGTATGTCAAGCACAGATACCCAGTATTTT.

This rearrangement joins TRBV6-1 to TRBJ2-3; D is unclear. This CDR3 comprises 15 residues. V was trimmed by 1 base and J by 2 bases, leaving 10 bases between them. The germline gives CDR1 MNHNS, CDR2 SASEGT. The CDR3 region has the DNA TGTGCCAGCAGTGAAGGCCAGGCCAACACAGATACGCAGTATTTT. It is translated as CASSEGQANTDTQYF.

This clonotype was seen once. A much larger clone sits a single nucleotide away, making a read error possible. The conserved phenylalanine or tryptophan normally closing the CDR3 is absent here, so this likely arose from a read error. J is TRBJ2-3 and V is TRBV13; 11 bases agree with TRBD2. The germline gives CDR1 PRHDT, CDR2 FYEKMQ (reference sequence). After removal of 7 bases from V and 5 bases from J, the junction contained 11 bases not matched to a gene. The CDR3 spans 16 residues. DNA for the CDR3: TGTGCCAGCACCATCAAACTAGCGGGAGCTATAGATACGCAGTATCTT. Amino acids: CASTIKLAGAIDTQYL.

This chain joins TRBV6-5 and TRBJ1-1; TRBD1 might be the D (6 bases). Deletions cut 0 bases from V and 7 bases from J, with 12 bases between. The CDR3 has 14 residues. Germline lookup yields CDR1 MNHEY and CDR2 SVGAGI. CDR3 nucleotide sequence: TGTGCCAGCAGTTACTCGATTCAGGGGATTGAAGCTTTCTTT. It codes for CASSYSIQGIEAFF.

This clonotype was recorded only once. A junction end diverges from the germline sequence, so it may reflect a read error. This rearrangement joins TRBV12-3 or TRBV12-4 to TRBJ2-1; no firm D call. This CDR3 has 14 amino acids. CDR3 sequence reads: CVSSWRHLYNEQSF. As DNA, the CDR3 is TGTGTCAGCAGTTGGAGACACCTATACAATGAGCAGTCCTTC.

About this clonotype: No conserved phenylalanine or tryptophan ends this CDR3, so it is likely a read error. This sequence joins TRBV29-1 and TRBJ2-1; TRBD2 matches at 7 bases. Germline CDR1 is SQVTM and CDR2 is ANQGSEA. The CDR3 consists of 12 residues. V lost 7 bases and J lost 11; bases outside the gene matches: 11. CDR3 protein: CSGQPGGLQQFS. Written as DNA, the CDR3 is TGCAGCGGGCAACCGGGGGGACTTCAGCAGTTCTCC.

With respect to this clonotype: At one end the junction does not follow the germline gene, possibly because of a read error. This chain joins TRBV11-2 and TRBJ1-4; D is undetermined. The length of the CDR3 is 13 residues. Germline values: CDR1 SGHAT, CDR2 FQNNGV. This CDR3 reads CVSSLGLGEKLFF. The CDR3 DNA follows: TGTGTCAGCAGCTTAGGATTGGGTGAAAAACTGTTTTTT. Looking up the rest from reference TRBV11-2 and TRBJ1-4 gives the full variable domain: EAGVAQSPRYKIIEKRQSVAFWCNPISGHATLYWYQQILGQGPKLLIQFQNNGVVDDSQLPKDRFSAERLKGVDSTLKIQPAKLEDSAVYLCVSSLGLGEKLFFGSGTQLSVL.